Listed here are 26 T cell receptor beta chains from one sample, sequenced in a study of T cell repertoires in cytomegalovirus infection. Antigens for these TCRs are unknown. From the reads, TCRdb called clonotypes with MiXCR, one entry per CDR3 protein. The sample yields about 500,000 distinct CDR3 sequences, more than 30% seen once. Source: cultured PBMCs, taken from culture after CMV antigen stimulation. Receptor source: a human donor in good health (CMV status not recorded). Some clones in this sample may be carry-over from other donors' samples.

The chain recombines TRBV7-3 with TRBJ2-1; the match to TRBD2 covers 7 bases. The germline V gene encodes CDR1 SGHTA and CDR2 FQGTGA. After removal of 3 bases from V and 4 bases from J, the junction contained 9 bases not matched to a gene. The CDR3 is 16 residues long. The CDR3 spells CASSFSGGSNYNEQFF. The CDR3 bases are TGTGCCAGCAGCTTTAGCGGCGGGAGTAATTACAATGAGCAGTTCTTC.

The V and J genes are TRBV7-8 and TRBJ2-5; D may be TRBD1 (6 bases). Trimming stripped 4 bases from V and 5 bases from J, with 11 bases between. The germline CDR1 and CDR2 sequences are SGHVS and FQNEAQ. The CDR3 runs to 13 residues. CDR3 sequence: CASSYRVAETQYF. CDR3 nucleotide sequence: TGTGCCAGCAGCTACAGGGTGGCGGAGACCCAGTACTTC.

The rearrangement uses TRBV19 and TRBJ2-1; 8 bases align to TRBD2. CDR1 is LNHDA, CDR2 SQIVND, per germline (reference sequence). J gave up 1 base and V 6 bases, and 5 bases lay outside the gene matches. The CDR3 consists of 15 residues. The CDR3 loop is CASRLLAGSYNEQFF. The CDR3 DNA reads as TGTGCCAGTAGGTTGCTAGCGGGTTCCTACAATGAGCAGTTCTTC.

This clonotype occurred a few times. V is TRBV7-8 and J is TRBJ2-5; D assignment may be TRBD1 or TRBD2 (5 bases each). The CDR3 totals 17 residues. Trimming took off 1 base at V and 3 bases at J, with 18 bases between the two ends. Per germline, CDR1 SGHVS and CDR2 FQNEAQ. In nucleotides, the CDR3 is TGTGCCAGCAGCTTAGAAAGGTTAGGCAGGGAGAAAGAGACCCAGTACTTC. Its translation: CASSLERLGREKETQYF.

The V and J genes are TRBV6-6 and TRBJ2-7, with D unclear. Germline V CDR1 and CDR2: MNHNY, SVGAGI (reference sequence). CDR3 length: 13 residues. With 2 bases removed from V and 3 bases from J, the gap between germline ends came to 8 bases. CDR3 coding DNA: TGTGCCAGCAGTTACCAGTTAGACTACGAGCAGTACGTC. It is translated as CASSYQLDYEQYV.

This rearrangement joins TRBV19 to TRBJ2-7; maybe TRBD2 (6 bases). The CDR3 runs 14 residues. The V gene's germline CDR1 is LNHDA and CDR2 SQIVND (reference sequence). Trimming shortened V by 6 bases and J by 1 base, and 13 bases separated the two germline ends. In nucleotides, the CDR3 is TGTGCCAGTAGATCCGGGACTGCATCCTACGAGCAGTACTTC. Its protein product is CASRSGTASYEQYF. Supplemented by reference TRBV19 and TRBJ2-7, the full variable domain reads DGGITQSPKYLFRKEGQNVTLSCEQNLNHDAMYWYRQDPGQGLRLIYYSQIVNDFQKGDIAEGYSVSREKKESFPLTVTSAQKNPTAFYLCASRSGTASYEQYFGPGTRLTVT.

The chain is built from TRBV7-3 and TRBJ2-7; TRBD1 or TRBD2 may be the D gene (7 bases each). V was trimmed by 2 bases and J by 6 bases, leaving 11 bases between them. CDR1 is SGHTA and CDR2 is FQGTGA in the germline V gene. The CDR3 sequence is 13 residues long. The CDR3 DNA sequence: TGTGCCAGCAGCTTAGACAGGGAGGGCGAGCAGTACTTC. Its translation: CASSLDREGEQYF.

This clonotype came up many times. The rearrangement joins TRBV7-6 to TRBJ1-1, with 8 bases matching TRBD1. The CDR3 has 17 residues. Germline V CDR1 and CDR2: SGHVS, FNYEAQ. Losses at the gene ends were 2 bases for V and 4 bases for J; bases not matched to a gene: 12. The DNA for the CDR3 is TGTGCCAGCAGCTTAAGCGAGCGACGGACAGGGTTCACTGAAGCTTTCTTT. Translated: CASSLSERRTGFTEAFF.

This clonotype was detected a few times. V usage is TRBV7-2 and J usage is TRBJ2-3; tentative D call: TRBD2 (5 bases). V was cut by 3 bases and J by 4 bases, with 8 bases left in between. Germline values: CDR1 SGHTA, CDR2 FQGNSA. This CDR3 contains 13 residues. The CDR3: CASSFGSADTQYF. CDR3 coding DNA: TGTGCCAGCAGCTTTGGTAGCGCAGATACGCAGTATTTT.

This clonotype was seen more than once but under ten times. V gene TRBV6-2 or TRBV6-3 combines with J gene TRBJ1-1, with D possibly being TRBD1 (6 bases). The V gene lost 8 bases and the J gene lost 1 base, with 17 bases spanning the gap. Germline V gene lookup returns CDR1 MNHEY and CDR2 SVGEGT. The CDR3 runs 15 residues. The CDR3 sequence is CASVRRQAPNTEAFF. CDR3 bases: TGTGCCAGCGTCAGGAGACAGGCACCGAACACTGAAGCTTTCTTT.

V is TRBV9 and J is TRBJ2-2; 11 bases map to TRBD2. The germline gives CDR1 SGDLS, CDR2 YYNGEE. V shed 4 bases and J 7 bases; nucleotides not matched to a gene: 9. The CDR3 runs to 16 residues. CDR3 amino acids: CASSITSGSSDGELFF. In DNA, the CDR3 is TGTGCCAGCAGCATAACTAGCGGGAGTAGTGACGGGGAGCTGTTTTTT.

The chain is built from TRBV7-2 and TRBJ2-5; D may correspond to TRBD1 or TRBD2 (6 bases each). Between the trimmed V and J ends, which lost 5 bases and 8 bases, there was a span of 18 bases. This CDR3 spans 14 amino acids. Germline V gives CDR1 SGHTA, CDR2 FQGNSA. The CDR3, as DNA: TGTGCCAGCAGCCAAACAGGGATCGGGGGTACCCAGTACTTC. Protein: CASSQTGIGGTQYF.

The chain has TRBV18 and TRBJ2-5, with TRBD1 identical over 10 bases. Germline V gives CDR1 KGHSH, CDR2 LQKENI. The CDR3 is 16 amino acids. Trimming removed 2 bases from V and 2 bases from J; junction bases left unmatched: 5. CDR3 nucleotide sequence: TGTGCCAGCTCACCAAACGACAGGGGGCGACAAGAGACCCAGTACTTC. Its translation is CASSPNDRGRQETQYF.

In its sample, this clonotype was seen many times. This chain connects TRBV7-2 to TRBJ2-2, with 8 bases that match TRBD1. Germline V CDR1 and CDR2: SGHTA, FQGNSA. V was pared by 5 bases and J by 7 bases, with 6 bases of the junction left unmatched. The CDR3 has 14 residues. CDR3 DNA: TGTGCCAGCAGCCCAGGGGGCTGGAGCGGGGAGCTGTTTTTT. This codes for CASSPGGWSGELFF.

This clonotype was picked up a small number of times. The gene calls are TRBV5-1 and TRBJ2-1; D gene unclear. Germline CDR1 reads SGHRS; CDR2 reads YFSETQ. This CDR3 spans 12 amino acids. V was clipped by 0 bases and J by 9 bases, with 7 bases between them. In DNA, the CDR3 is TGCGCCAGCAGCTTGGAAGACGGTGAGCAGTTCTTC. This translates into CASSLEDGEQFF.

V usage is TRBV28 and J usage is TRBJ2-7; D gene unclear. This CDR3 is 13 amino acids long. Germline values: CDR1 MDHEN, CDR2 SYDVKM. Trimming removed 1 base at V and 7 bases at J, with 11 bases between. CDR3 DNA sequence: TGTGCCAGCAGTTTATCGGCGCCGGGTGAGCAGTACTTC. Its translation is CASSLSAPGEQYF. Full variable domain (remainder filled in from reference TRBV28 and TRBJ2-7): DVKVTQSSRYLVKRTGEKVFLECVQDMDHENMFWYRQDPGLGLRLIYFSYDVKMKEKGDIPEGYSVSREKKERFSLILESASTNQTSMYLCASSLSAPGEQYFGPGTRLTVT.

This clonotype occurred many times. V and J are TRBV7-2 and TRBJ2-1, with D possibly being TRBD2 (5 bases). Germline CDR1 reads SGHTA; CDR2 reads FQGNSA. The ends were cut back, 5 bases at V and 6 bases at J, with 8 bases in the middle. The CDR3 has 12 amino acids. The CDR3: CASSISVNEQFF. The CDR3 nucleotides read TGTGCCAGCAGCATTAGCGTCAATGAGCAGTTCTTC.

This chain joins TRBV7-9 and TRBJ2-5; D is undetermined. V was clipped by 0 bases and J by 1 base, with 9 bases between them. The CDR3 runs to 15 residues. Germline-derived CDR1 and CDR2 are SEHNR and FQNEAQ (reference sequence). The CDR3 loop reads CASSLAGSVQETQYF. CDR3 coding DNA: TGTGCCAGCAGCTTAGCTGGTAGTGTCCAAGAGACCCAGTACTTC.

The rearrangement uses TRBV12-3 or TRBV12-4 and TRBJ2-2; 7 nucleotides line up with TRBD1. V shed 6 bases and J 5 bases; nucleotides not matched to a gene: 6. The CDR3 is made up of 14 amino acids. CDR3 amino acids: CASSWGQTTGELFF. The CDR3 DNA reads TGTGCCAGCAGCTGGGGACAGACGACCGGGGAGCTGTTTTTT.

CDR3 protein: CASSLGAGIYNEQFF. Here the CDR3 DNA reads TGCGCCAGCAGCTTGGGAGCGGGAATTTACAATGAGCAGTTCTTC. The chain recombines TRBV5-1 with TRBJ2-1; 7 bases fit TRBD2. Germline CDR1 and CDR2: SGHRS and YFSETQ. The V gene end was trimmed by 0 bases and the J gene end by 4 bases; junction bases not matched to a gene: 4. The CDR3 loop spans 15 amino acids.

CDR3 region: CASRTAGGVGAGEQYF. As DNA, the CDR3 is TGTGCCAGTAGAACCGCCGGTGGCGTGGGGGCAGGCGAGCAGTACTTC. V and J are TRBV19 and TRBJ2-7; TRBD1 might be the D (6 bases). The V end was cut by 6 bases, the J end by 6 bases, with 24 bases between. The CDR3 contains 16 residues. Germline V gives CDR1 LNHDA, CDR2 SQIVND (reference sequence).

The chain recombines TRBV7-9 with TRBJ2-1, with a weak D call TRBD1 (5 bases). Germline CDR1 SEHNR, CDR2 FQNEAQ (reference sequence). This CDR3 region has 14 residues. Trimming took 1 base from V and 8 from J, leaving 12 bases between them. CDR3 nucleotide sequence: TGTGCCAGCAGCTTAGAGGTAGGGGTGTATGAGCAGTTCTTC. Its translation: CASSLEVGVYEQFF.

This clonotype has more than one count but fewer than ten. The chain employs TRBV28 and TRBJ2-1, with TRBD2 identical over 7 bases. This CDR3 is 16 amino acids long. Germline CDR1 reads MDHEN; CDR2 reads SYDVKM. The junction had 16 bases not matched to a gene; V was cut back by 6 bases and J by 8 bases. The DNA of the CDR3 is TGTGCCAGCAGACGGGCGGGAGTTTATTCTATCGATGAGCAGTTCTTC. Protein sequence: CASRRAGVYSIDEQFF.

This clonotype was counted a few times. The chain has TRBV11-3 and TRBJ1-2; the D is unclear. The CDR3 has 11 residues. CDR1 is SGHNT, CDR2 YENEEA, per germline. The V gene lost 11 bases and the J gene lost 4 bases, with 11 bases spanning the gap. For the CDR3, the DNA is TGTGCCGCTGCCGTACTCTATGGCTACACCTTC. Translated, it gives CAAAVLYGYTF.

The rearrangement links TRBV7-2 to TRBJ2-3; 14 positions match TRBD2. The V gene end was trimmed by 1 base and the J gene end by 5 bases; junction bases not matched to a gene: 8. Germline V gene sequence: CDR1 SGHTA, CDR2 FQGNSA. The CDR3 contains 18 residues. The CDR3 bases are TGTGCCAGCAGCTTAGGACTAGCGGGAGGGCCGGGGCAAGATACGCAGTATTTT. Translated, it gives CASSLGLAGGPGQDTQYF.

V usage is TRBV2 and J usage is TRBJ1-4; tentatively, D is TRBD1 (6 bases). Trimming took 10 bases from V and 7 from J, leaving 16 bases between them. The germline V gene encodes CDR1 SNHLY and CDR2 FYNNEI. The CDR3 contains 13 residues. CDR3 sequence: CAKQGSGVEKLFF. The CDR3 nucleotides read TGTGCCAAACAGGGATCGGGGGTTGAAAAACTGTTTTTT.